Sequencing of this T cell receptor (beta chain) was carried out in a study of memory CD4+ T cells and cytomegalovirus serostatus. As handled by the study authors: After removing out-of-frame reads, around 2,000,000 distinct TCRbeta sequences remained. Method: immunoSEQ multiplex PCR; TCRdb's copy keeps in-frame clones and lacks some. That table is the source of V, J and clone size, and D and trimming were worked out from the DNA. This sample yields some 39,000 clones, of which about 76% are seen a single time; about 0.79% belongs to the top ten. The sort gate was single viable CD3+CD4+CD8-CD45RO+ cells for memory CD4+ T cells. Serostatus was set by detecting CMV pp150, pp28, p38, p52 IgG. Sample: memory CD4+ T cells from blood. The source of this sequence is an adult in good health and CMV-seronegative.

CDR3 protein: CASSYSGTGAVDEQFF. DNA for the CDR3: TGTGCCAGCAGTTACTCAGGGACAGGGGCTGTAGATGAGCAGTTCTTC. The chain carries TRBV6-5 and TRBJ2-1, with TRBD1 matching 10 bases. This CDR3 spans 16 amino acids. Germline V lookup: CDR1 MNHEY, CDR2 SVGAGI. V trimming: 0 bases; J trimming: 8 bases; junction bases outside the gene matches: 7.